Each of the 24 T cell receptor beta chains below was sequenced from the same sample in a study of shared clonotypes between healthy human individuals. Sequencing used immunoSEQ multiplex PCR; TCRdb keeps in-frame clones, though not all of them. The sample shows 2 million to 3 million clones, over 85% of them seen only once. Sequencing was performed on naive CD4+ T cells from PBMCs. Subset defined: CD45RA+ positively selected. The receptors stem from a man in his late teens or twenties in good health. Some clones in this sample may be carry-over from other donors' samples.

The CDR3 spells CASSPQTGNTEAFF. CDR3 DNA: TGTGCCAGCAGCCCACAGACGGGGAACACTGAAGCTTTCTTT. The chain joins TRBV7-3 to TRBJ1-1; D gene uncertain. The CDR3 extends over 14 amino acids. The germline V and J ends were trimmed by 5 bases and 1 base, with 11 bases remaining between them. CDR1 is SGHTA and CDR2 is FQGTGA in the germline V gene.

The V call is TRBV7-8, the J call TRBJ1-5, with D possibly TRBD1 on 6 matching bases. This CDR3 comprises 14 residues. Trimming took off 4 bases at V and 11 bases at J, with 18 bases between the two ends. Germline values: CDR1 SGHVS, CDR2 FQNEAQ. The CDR3 DNA follows: TGTGCCAGCAGCTCCTCCAGGGGAGTGGAGGCCCAGCATTTT. This codes for CASSSSRGVEAQHF.

J is TRBJ1-4 and V is TRBV2; D is uncertain. CDR1 SNHLY and CDR2 FYNNEI come from the germline V gene. V lost 7 bases, J lost 8 bases, and 23 bases lay in between. The CDR3 has 16 residues. The DNA for the CDR3 is TGTGCCAGCACTTACCGTTCGACAAACCTGGGGGAAAAACTGTTTTTT. Its translation: CASTYRSTNLGEKLFF.

This rearrangement joins TRBV5-1 to TRBJ1-2, with D possibly TRBD1 on 5 matching bases. V shed 0 bases and J shed 8 bases, with 17 bases lying between them. Germline V lookup: CDR1 SGHRS, CDR2 YFSETQ. CDR3 length: 15 amino acids. The CDR3 DNA sequence: TGCGCCAGCAGCTTGGTCGGCCAGGGCGGGGAAGGCTACACCTTC. This encodes CASSLVGQGGEGYTF.

The J gene is TRBJ2-5, the V gene TRBV18; 9 bases match TRBD1. Looked up from germline, CDR1 is KGHSH and CDR2 is LQKENI. The CDR3 contains 17 residues. Trimming took 4 bases from V and 3 from J; bases not matched to a gene: 12. The CDR3 protein is CASSHSGTGTGKETQYF. CDR3 DNA sequence: TGTGCCAGCTCACACTCGGGAACCGGGACAGGGAAAGAGACCCAGTACTTC.

This clone was observed a single time. The rearrangement uses TRBV5-1 and TRBJ2-1, with 7 positions matching TRBD1. The junction had 19 bases not matched to a gene; V was cut back by 6 bases and J by 4 bases. CDR3 length: 18 residues. Germline CDR1 reads SGHRS; CDR2 reads YFSETQ. The CDR3: CASKGQSTETGTYNEQFF. As DNA, the CDR3 is TGCGCCAGCAAGGGACAGTCGACCGAGACAGGGACGTACAATGAGCAGTTCTTC.

The rearrangement uses TRBV7-3 and TRBJ1-2; tentatively, D is TRBD1 (5 bases). V was pared by 5 bases and J by 2 bases, with 12 bases between. The V gene's germline CDR1 is SGHTA and CDR2 FQGTGA. The CDR3 is made up of 14 amino acids. The CDR3 nucleotides are TGTGCCAGCAGCCCCGGTCCAGGGAACTATGGCTACACCTTC. Its translation: CASSPGPGNYGYTF. The full variable domain, completed using reference TRBV7-3 and TRBJ1-2, is GAGVSQTPSNKVTEKGKYVELRCDPISGHTALYWYRQSLGQGPEFLIYFQGTGAADDSGLPNDRFFAVRPEGSVSTLKIQRTERGDSAVYLCASSPGPGNYGYTFGSGTRLTVV.

The genes are TRBV11-2 and TRBJ1-5; tentatively, D is TRBD1 (6 bases). CDR3 length equals 15 residues. The ends were cut back, 4 bases at V and 6 bases at J, with 16 bases in the middle. CDR1 is SGHAT, CDR2 FQNNGV, per germline. The CDR3 DNA sequence: TGTGCCAGCAGCTCCCTAACAGGGAAAGGTCAGCCCCAGCATTTT. Protein: CASSSLTGKGQPQHF.

The chain links TRBV7-2 to TRBJ1-2; tentative D call: TRBD1 (5 bases). Germline V gene data show CDR1 as SGHTA and CDR2 as FQGNSA. The CDR3 runs to 15 residues. V was trimmed by 5 bases and J by 1 base, leaving 14 bases between them. The CDR3 loop is CASSRPGRNNYGYTF. Written as DNA, the CDR3 is TGTGCCAGCAGCAGGCCGGGACGGAATAACTATGGCTACACCTTC.

This chain connects TRBV18 to TRBJ2-7; the D gene is possibly TRBD2 (6 bases). Trimming removed 5 bases from V and 0 bases from J, with 11 bases in between. The CDR3 extends over 14 amino acids. Germline V gene sequence: CDR1 KGHSH, CDR2 LQKENI. CDR3 nucleotides: TGTGCCAGCTCATTAGGCGGGAACTCCTACGAGCAGTACTTC. This translates into CASSLGGNSYEQYF.

This chain joins TRBV7-8 and TRBJ1-5, with D tentatively TRBD1 (5 bases). Germline V lookup: CDR1 SGHVS, CDR2 FQNEAQ. V lost 5 bases and J lost 0, with 17 bases in between. This CDR3 is built from 17 residues. As DNA, the CDR3 is TGTGCCAGCAGCCTCGGGGCTTTCCCCTCTAGCAATCAGCCCCAGCATTTT. This translates into CASSLGAFPSSNQPQHF.

The chain has TRBV28 and TRBJ1-2; 7 bases are a match to TRBD1. V was clipped by 10 bases and J by 7 bases; unmatched bases: 9. Germline-derived CDR1 and CDR2 are MDHEN and SYDVKM. The CDR3 has 12 amino acids. CDR3 sequence reads: CATTTGFGGYTF. As DNA, the CDR3 is TGTGCCACCACGACAGGGTTTGGTGGCTACACCTTC.

The chain uses TRBV27 and TRBJ1-5; D might be TRBD1 (5 bases). V was trimmed by 5 bases and J by 9 bases, leaving 14 bases between them. Germline V CDR1 and CDR2: MNHEY, SMNVEV (reference sequence). The CDR3 has 13 residues. The CDR3 protein is CASSGPGGRPQHF. The DNA for the CDR3 is TGTGCCAGCAGTGGGCCCGGGGGGAGGCCCCAGCATTTT.

V gene TRBV10-3 combines with J gene TRBJ2-1, with 7 nucleotides matching TRBD2. The V gene end was trimmed by 10 bases and the J gene end by 7 bases; junction bases not matched to a gene: 10. The germline CDR1 and CDR2 sequences are ENHRY and SYGVKD. The CDR3 spans 13 residues. This CDR3 reads CATELANQNEQFF. The CDR3 nucleotides read TGTGCCACCGAACTAGCGAATCAGAATGAGCAGTTCTTC.

This clone was recorded once. This sequence joins TRBV6-1 and TRBJ2-1; 12 bases are shared with TRBD2. Trimming removed 6 bases from V and 5 bases from J; junction bases left unmatched: 11. From germline, CDR1 is MNHNS and CDR2 SASEGT. This CDR3 contains 17 residues. The CDR3 bases are TGTGCCAGCAGGGAACCTAGCGGGAGGGAACACCACAATGAGCAGTTCTTC. Translation gives CASREPSGREHHNEQFF.

A word on this clone: The same CDR3 can be traced to other DNA sequences in this sample. J is TRBJ1-5 and V is TRBV9; tentatively, D is TRBD1 (5 bases). Germline CDR1 SGDLS, CDR2 YYNGEE. Trimming shortened V by 0 bases and J by 3 bases, and 7 bases separated the two germline ends. The CDR3 length is 14 residues. In DNA, the CDR3 is TGTGCCAGCAGCGTAGGGGGGATCAATCAGCCCCAGCATTTT. Translated: CASSVGGINQPQHF.

This sequence joins TRBV7-9 and TRBJ2-5; D may be TRBD1 (5 bases). The DNA end is more similar to TRBJ2-7, so the J call may be wrong. CDR1 and CDR2 (germline): SEHNR, FQNEAQ (reference sequence). The CDR3 totals 15 residues. For the CDR3, the DNA is TGTGCCAGCAGCTTAGGGACACCGCCAACCTACGAGCAGTACTTC. Protein product: CASSLGTPPTYEQYF.

This clone has a single count. This chain links TRBV28 with TRBJ1-1; maybe TRBD1 (6 bases). This CDR3 has 12 amino acids. Germline CDR1 is MDHEN and CDR2 is SYDVKM. V lost 10 bases to trimming and J lost 5 bases, with 14 bases between them. The CDR3 DNA sequence: TGTGCCACCGTCAGGGGTCGGACTGAAGCTTTCTTT. It yields the protein CATVRGRTEAFF.

The chain employs TRBV25-1 and TRBJ1-1; TRBD1 might be the D (5 bases). In germline, CDR1 is MGHDK, CDR2 SYGVNS. With 6 bases removed from V and 11 bases from J, the gap between germline ends came to 22 bases. There are 14 residues in the CDR3. The CDR3 region has the DNA TGTGCCAGCAGAGGGGTCAGGGATTCCTTGCGGGCTTTCTTT. Translation gives CASRGVRDSLRAFF.

V usage is TRBV7-9 and J usage is TRBJ2-5; D unclear. CDR1 is SEHNR, CDR2 FQNEAQ, per germline (reference sequence). This CDR3 is built from 12 residues. With 5 bases removed from V and 5 bases from J, the gap between germline ends came to 9 bases. In DNA, the CDR3 is TGTGCCAGCAGCCCCCTGATTGAGACCCAGTACTTC. It codes for CASSPLIETQYF.

This sequence joins TRBV18 and TRBJ1-2, with D hard to call. CDR1 KGHSH and CDR2 LQKENI come from the germline V gene. V was trimmed by 4 bases and J by 8 bases, leaving 17 bases between them. The length of the CDR3 is 14 residues. The CDR3: CASSHDNPTWGYTF. DNA of the CDR3: TGTGCCAGCTCACATGACAACCCCACCTGGGGCTACACCTTC.

This rearrangement joins TRBV28 to TRBJ2-7; 8 nucleotides agree with TRBD1. This CDR3 is built from 15 residues. Trimming cost V 7 bases and J 3 bases; bases outside gene matches: 11. Germline V CDR1 and CDR2: MDHEN, SYDVKM. The CDR3 loop is CASTQQGGLVYEQYF. The CDR3 region has the DNA TGTGCCAGCACCCAACAGGGGGGTCTAGTCTACGAGCAGTACTTC.

A remark on this clone: The same CDR3 also results from other DNA sequences found in this sample. V gene TRBV18 combines with J gene TRBJ2-2; perhaps TRBD2 as D (6 bases). Germline CDR1 is KGHSH and CDR2 is LQKENI. The CDR3 has 15 residues. Trimming cost V 3 bases and J 0 bases, with 8 bases left between them. The CDR3 protein is CASSPSGANTGELFF. CDR3 nucleotides: TGTGCCAGCTCACCTAGCGGAGCGAACACCGGGGAGCTGTTTTTT.

V and J are TRBV25-1 and TRBJ2-1, with 8 bases identical to TRBD2. V lost 3 bases, J lost 2 bases, and 3 bases stayed unmatched. The CDR3 length is 15 residues. Germline lookup yields CDR1 MGHDK and CDR2 SYGVNS. This chain's CDR3 is CASSEAGGAYNEQFF. In DNA form, the CDR3 reads TGTGCCAGCAGTGAGGCGGGAGGCGCCTACAATGAGCAGTTCTTC.